These 18 T cell receptor beta chains share one sample of origin, sequenced in a study of blood T cells in healthy people across ages. Primers used in a second PCR of roughly 7 to 12 cycles were a sample-barcoded 5' primer and a J-beta primer mix. TCRdb called the 5' RACE reads again in MiXCR, with one record for every CDR3 protein. The sample lists under 800,000 distinct CDR3 sequences; roughly 41% were seen once. The specimen was blood. These receptors were obtained from a woman aged 55-69 years in good health.

V and J are TRBV10-1 and TRBJ1-6; D is undetermined. CDR3 size: 15 residues. The V gene lost 3 bases and the J gene lost 3 bases, with 9 bases spanning the gap. The germline V gene has CDR1 WNHNN and CDR2 SYGVQD (reference sequence). For the CDR3, the DNA is TGCGCCAGCAGTGATGGAAGATACTATAATTCACCCCTCCACTTT. The encoded protein is CASSDGRYYNSPLHF.

The chain couples TRBV2 to TRBJ2-1; no definite D call. The V end lost 6 bases, the J end lost 7 bases, and 4 bases lay between the germline ends. CDR3 length: 10 amino acids. CDR1 is SNHLY, CDR2 FYNNEI, per germline. The CDR3: CASRENEQFF. The CDR3 DNA is TGTGCCAGCAGGGAAAATGAGCAGTTCTTC.

As to this clonotype: A much larger clone differs by one base, so this may be a read error. V is TRBV29-1 and J is TRBJ2-7; 8 positions match TRBD1. The J call may be in error: the DNA end matches TRBJ2-4 better. Germline lookup yields CDR1 SQVTM and CDR2 ANQGSEA. The CDR3 has 13 amino acids. The CDR3 loop is CCVTTQGANIQYF. The CDR3 nucleotides are TGCTGCGTTACCACTCAGGGGGCTAACATTCAGTACTTC.

This clonotype was detected many times. The rearrangement joins TRBV29-1 to TRBJ2-2; TRBD1 matches 10 bases. Germline loops: CDR1 SQVTM, CDR2 ANQGSEA. With V trimmed by 2 bases and J by 5 bases, 2 bases remained unmatched. CDR3 length equals 14 residues. The CDR3 bases are TGCAGCGTTGAAAGGGACAGGGGTACCGGGGAGCTGTTTTTT. It encodes CSVERDRGTGELFF.

This chain connects TRBV14 to TRBJ2-2; the D is unclear. Looked up from germline, CDR1 is SGHDN and CDR2 is FVKESK. The CDR3 totals 15 residues. V lost 1 base and J lost 5, with 11 bases in between. The CDR3 sequence is CASSQGRARTGELFF. The DNA of the CDR3 is TGTGCCAGCAGCCAAGGGCGAGCGAGAACCGGGGAGCTGTTTTTT.

V usage is TRBV7-3 and J usage is TRBJ2-5, with TRBD1 as a possible D gene (5 bases). The CDR3 sequence is 13 residues long. Trimming pared 5 bases from V and 3 bases from J, leaving 10 bases between. CDR1 and CDR2 from the germline V gene are SGHTA and FQGTGA. CDR3 coding DNA: TGTGCCAGCAGCGTAGGGGATAAAGAGACCCAGTACTTC. Translation gives CASSVGDKETQYF.

The V and J genes are TRBV24-1 and TRBJ2-7; TRBD1 matches 8 bases. From germline, CDR1 is KGHDR and CDR2 SFDVKD. The CDR3 totals 17 residues. V dropped 6 bases and J dropped 7; count of bases not matched to a gene: 19. CDR3 residues: CATSPKTGDSSYNEQYF. CDR3 in DNA: TGTGCCACCAGTCCCAAGACAGGGGATAGCTCCTACAATGAGCAGTACTTC.

Notes on this clonotype: One end of the junction is discordant with germline, which a read error may explain. The V and J genes are TRBV27 and TRBJ2-1; 10 bases match TRBD2. Germline loops: CDR1 MNHEY, CDR2 SMNVEV (reference sequence). The CDR3 contains 15 residues. The CDR3 DNA reads TGTGCCAGCAGTCGTTGGACTAGCGGTTACAAGGAGCAGTTCTTC. Protein sequence: CASSRWTSGYKEQFF.

The V call is TRBV7-6, the J call TRBJ1-4; TRBD1 agrees at 7 bases. The CDR3 consists of 13 residues. Looked up from germline, CDR1 is SGHVS and CDR2 is FNYEAQ. The CDR3 reads CATTGTDNEKLFF. CDR3 coding DNA: TGTGCAACTACCGGGACAGATAATGAAAAACTGTTTTTT.

The chain joins TRBV6-2 or TRBV6-3 to TRBJ1-1, with D hard to call. V gave up 4 bases and J gave up 1 base, with 7 bases separating them. CDR3 length: 13 residues. Germline CDR1 is MNHEY and CDR2 is SVGEGT. The CDR3 sequence: CASSSRGNTEAFF. CDR3 nucleotide sequence: TGTGCCAGCAGTTCGCGGGGGAACACTGAAGCTTTCTTT.

This clonotype appeared a few times. The CDR3 DNA sequence: TGTGCCAGCAGTGGATTCAGGGGAATATCCCCCGATGAGCAGTTCTTC. Translating it yields CASSGFRGISPDEQFF. The chain joins TRBV25-1 to TRBJ2-1; tentative D call: TRBD1 (6 bases). Trimming shortened V by 4 bases and J by 8 bases, and 21 bases separated the two germline ends. Germline-derived CDR1 and CDR2 are MGHDK and SYGVNS. The CDR3 runs to 16 residues. Full variable domain (remainder filled in from reference TRBV25-1 and TRBJ2-1): EADIYQTPRYLVIGTGKKITLECSQTMGHDKMYWYQQDPGMELHLIHYSYGVNSTEKGDLSSESTVSRIRTEHFPLTLESARPSHTSQYLCASSGFRGISPDEQFFGPGTRLTVL.

The chain couples TRBV13 to TRBJ2-1; D not certain. This CDR3 comprises 13 residues. CDR1 and CDR2 (germline): PRHDT, FYEKMQ (reference sequence). The V end was cut by 1 base, the J end by 5 bases, with 6 bases between. In DNA, the CDR3 is TGTGCCAGCAGCTTAGAAATAAACAATGAGCAGTTCTTC. Its translation is CASSLEINNEQFF.

The chain has TRBV3-1 and TRBJ2-5; 13 positions match TRBD2. Germline V gene lookup returns CDR1 LGHDT and CDR2 YNNKEL (reference sequence). V shed 5 bases and J 8 bases; nucleotides not matched to a gene: 11. The CDR3 is 16 amino acids. The CDR3 bases are TGTGCCAGCAGCTTGGGGACTAGCGGGATCTGGTTAACCCAGTACTTC. Translated: CASSLGTSGIWLTQYF.

Many counts were recorded for this clonotype. The chain couples TRBV6-2 or TRBV6-3 to TRBJ2-3; D remains ambiguous. The germline V gene encodes CDR1 MNHEY and CDR2 SVGEGT. The ends were cut back, 6 bases at V and 0 bases at J, with 10 bases in the middle. This CDR3 has 14 residues. The CDR3 region is CASSYRLSTDTQYF. Here the CDR3 DNA reads TGTGCCAGCAGCTATCGACTGAGCACAGATACGCAGTATTTT.

This sequence joins TRBV7-3 and TRBJ2-1; 8 bases line up with TRBD2. This CDR3 is built from 15 residues. Looked up from germline, CDR1 is SGHTA and CDR2 is FQGTGA. J lost 7 bases, V lost 1 base, and 6 bases had no gene match. The CDR3 DNA reads TGTGCCAGCAGCTTAAACGGGAGGGAGGGAAATGAGCAGTTCTTC. Its protein is CASSLNGREGNEQFF.

The gene calls are TRBV2 and TRBJ2-1, with TRBD2 matching 12 bases. The CDR3 extends over 15 amino acids. The V segment lost 1 base and the J segment 8 bases; nucleotides outside the gene matches: 3. Germline-derived CDR1 and CDR2 are SNHLY and FYNNEI. CDR3 amino acids: CASSEGTSGIHEQFF. The DNA for the CDR3 is TGTGCCAGCAGTGAAGGGACTAGCGGGATCCATGAGCAGTTCTTC. The whole variable domain, remainder taken from reference TRBV2 and TRBJ2-1, is EPEVTQTPSHQVTQMGQEVILRCVPISNHLYFYWYRQILGQKVEFLVSFYNNEISEKSEIFDDQFSVERPDGSNFTLKIRSTKLEDSAMYFCASSEGTSGIHEQFFGPGTRLTVL.

V is TRBV5-1 and J is TRBJ2-5; 9 nucleotides align to TRBD1. CDR3 length: 13 amino acids. Germline trimming cut 4 bases from V and 10 bases from J; bases unmatched to any gene: 8. The germline gives CDR1 SGHRS, CDR2 YFSETQ. CDR3 amino acids: CASSTAGTGFQYF. As DNA, the CDR3 is TGCGCCAGCAGCACGGCCGGGACAGGGTTCCAGTACTTC.

This clonotype has at least ten counts. This rearrangement joins TRBV3-1 to TRBJ2-3, with 7 bases matching TRBD2. V shed 6 bases, J shed 0 bases, and the junction held 3 bases outside the gene matches. The CDR3 totals 14 residues. CDR1 is LGHDT, CDR2 YNNKEL, per germline (reference sequence). The CDR3 coding sequence is TGTGCCAGCAGATTTAGCGGGAGCACAGATACGCAGTATTTT. This codes for CASRFSGSTDTQYF.